This T cell receptor beta chain was found in a study of blood T cell repertoires in COVID-19. Study in general: Sources were T cells, B-cell-depleted T cells, or PBMCs; the material itself was cDNA or gDNA.

Germline values: CDR1 SGHTA, CDR2 FQGNSA. V shed 5 bases and J shed 2 bases, with 4 bases lying between them. This CDR3 region has 12 residues. Generated by immunoSEQ multiplex PCR, the TCRdb table keeps only in-frame clones and is missing some. The sample has roughly 190,000 clones; more than 85% are singletons. This TCR derives from a woman older than 75 in a cohort sampled during active or convalescent COVID-19. Material for sequencing was peripheral blood. The chain carries TRBV7-2 and TRBJ1-3; D is uncertain. This CDR3 is CASSTAGNTIYF. In nucleotides, the CDR3 is TGTGCCAGCAGCACGGCTGGAAACACCATATATTTT. The full variable domain, rest sourced from reference TRBV7-2 and TRBJ1-3, is GAGVSQSPSNKVTEKGKDVELRCDPISGHTALYWYRQSLGQGLEFLIYFQGNSAPDKSGLPSDRFSAERTGGSVSTLTIQRTQQEDSAVYLCASSTAGNTIYFGEGSWLTVV.